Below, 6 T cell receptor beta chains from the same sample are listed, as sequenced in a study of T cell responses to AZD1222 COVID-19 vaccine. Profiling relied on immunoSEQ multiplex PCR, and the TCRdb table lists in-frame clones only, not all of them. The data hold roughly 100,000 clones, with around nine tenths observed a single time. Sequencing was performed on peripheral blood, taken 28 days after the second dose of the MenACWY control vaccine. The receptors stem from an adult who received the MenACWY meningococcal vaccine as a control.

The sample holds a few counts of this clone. The CDR3 DNA reads as TGTGCCAGCAGCCCCCGAAATTCCGACAGGGGCGCTTTCTTT. Amino acids: CASSPRNSDRGAFF. The chain links TRBV3-1 (or the pseudogene TRBV3-2) to TRBJ1-1; 8 nucleotides agree with TRBD1. Germline CDR1 is LGHDT and CDR2 is YNNKEL (reference sequence). The ends lost 4 bases at V and 11 bases at J; junction bases unmatched: 12. There are 14 residues in the CDR3.

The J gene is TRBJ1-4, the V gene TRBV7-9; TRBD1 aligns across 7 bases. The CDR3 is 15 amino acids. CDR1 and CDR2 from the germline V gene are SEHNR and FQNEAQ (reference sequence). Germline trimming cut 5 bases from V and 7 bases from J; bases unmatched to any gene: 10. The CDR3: CASSTRTGGGEKLFF. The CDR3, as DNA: TGTGCCAGCAGCACACGGACAGGTGGAGGTGAAAAACTGTTTTTT.

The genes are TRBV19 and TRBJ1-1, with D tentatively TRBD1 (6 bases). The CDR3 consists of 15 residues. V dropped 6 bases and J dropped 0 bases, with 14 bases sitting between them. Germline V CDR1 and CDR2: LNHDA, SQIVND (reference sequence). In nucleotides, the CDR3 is TGTGCCAGTAGATCGGGGGCAGCCATGAACACTGAAGCTTTCTTT. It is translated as CASRSGAAMNTEAFF.

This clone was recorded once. CDR3 in amino acids: CASRYRGTGEQYF. Here the CDR3 DNA reads TGTGCCAGCAGGTACAGGGGGACGGGGGAGCAGTACTTC. This chain links TRBV2 with TRBJ2-7; TRBD1 matches at 8 bases. The CDR3 totals 13 residues. The germline CDR1 and CDR2 sequences are SNHLY and FYNNEI. V gave up 6 bases and J gave up 7 bases; unmatched junction bases: 8. Full variable domain (outside the CDR3, taken from reference TRBV2 and TRBJ2-7): EPEVTQTPSHQVTQMGQEVILRCVPISNHLYFYWYRQILGQKVEFLVSFYNNEISEKSEIFDDQFSVERPDGSNFTLKIRSTKLEDSAMYFCASRYRGTGEQYFGPGTRLTVT.

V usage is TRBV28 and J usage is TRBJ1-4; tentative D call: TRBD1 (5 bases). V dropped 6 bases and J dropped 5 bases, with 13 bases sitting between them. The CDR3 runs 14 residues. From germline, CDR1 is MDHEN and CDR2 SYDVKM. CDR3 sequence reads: CASSPGGKNEKLFF. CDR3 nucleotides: TGTGCCAGCAGCCCGGGGGGGAAGAATGAAAAACTGTTTTTT.

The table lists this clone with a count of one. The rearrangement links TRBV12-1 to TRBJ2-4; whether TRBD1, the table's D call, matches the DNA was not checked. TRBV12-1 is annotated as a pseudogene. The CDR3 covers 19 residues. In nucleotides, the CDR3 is TGTGCCAGCAGCTTTTCTGGACAGGCAAGTTTTAGGGACAAAAACATTCAGTACTTC. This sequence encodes CASSFSGQASFRDKNIQYF.